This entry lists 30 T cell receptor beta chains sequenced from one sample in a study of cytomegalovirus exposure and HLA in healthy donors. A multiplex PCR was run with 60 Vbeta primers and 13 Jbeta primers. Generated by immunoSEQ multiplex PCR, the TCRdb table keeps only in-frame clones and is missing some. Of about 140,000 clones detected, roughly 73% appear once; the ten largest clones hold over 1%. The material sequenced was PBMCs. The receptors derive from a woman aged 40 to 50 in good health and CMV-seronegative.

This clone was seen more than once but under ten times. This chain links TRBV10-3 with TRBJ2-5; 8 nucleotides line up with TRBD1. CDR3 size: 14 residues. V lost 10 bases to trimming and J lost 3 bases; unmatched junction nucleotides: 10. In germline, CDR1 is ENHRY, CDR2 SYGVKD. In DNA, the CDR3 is TGTGCCACGGATAAAAACAGGGGGAAAGAGACCCAGTACTTC. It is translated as CATDKNRGKETQYF.

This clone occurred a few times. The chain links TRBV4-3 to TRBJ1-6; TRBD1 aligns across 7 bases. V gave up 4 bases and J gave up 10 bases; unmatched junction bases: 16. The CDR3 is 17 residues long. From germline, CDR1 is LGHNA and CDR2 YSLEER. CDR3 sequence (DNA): TGCGCCAGCAGCCTTACCGTGACAGGGAAAGGTGGCTCACCCCTCCACTTT. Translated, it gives CASSLTVTGKGGSPLHF.

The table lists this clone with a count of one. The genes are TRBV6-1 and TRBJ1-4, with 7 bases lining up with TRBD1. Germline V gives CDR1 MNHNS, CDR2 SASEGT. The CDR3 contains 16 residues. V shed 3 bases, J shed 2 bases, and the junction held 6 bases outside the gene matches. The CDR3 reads CASSDRGRSTNEKLFF. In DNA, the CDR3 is TGTGCCAGCAGTGATAGGGGGCGATCGACTAATGAAAAACTGTTTTTT.

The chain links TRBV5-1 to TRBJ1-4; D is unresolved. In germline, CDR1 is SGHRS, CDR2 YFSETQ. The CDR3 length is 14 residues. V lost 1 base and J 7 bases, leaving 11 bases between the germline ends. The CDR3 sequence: CASSLQGQAEKLFF. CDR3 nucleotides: TGCGCCAGCAGCTTGCAAGGTCAGGCTGAAAAACTGTTTTTT.

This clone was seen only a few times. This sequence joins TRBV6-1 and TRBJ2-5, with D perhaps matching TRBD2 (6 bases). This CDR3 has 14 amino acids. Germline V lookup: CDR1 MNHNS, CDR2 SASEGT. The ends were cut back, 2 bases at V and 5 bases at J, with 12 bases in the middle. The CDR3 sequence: CASSETREDETQYF. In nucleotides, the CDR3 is TGTGCCAGCAGTGAAACCAGGGAGGATGAGACCCAGTACTTC.

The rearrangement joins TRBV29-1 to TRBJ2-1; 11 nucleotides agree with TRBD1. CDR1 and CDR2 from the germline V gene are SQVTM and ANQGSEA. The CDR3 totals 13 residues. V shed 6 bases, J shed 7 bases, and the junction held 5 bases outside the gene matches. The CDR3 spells CSVGQGVLNEQFF. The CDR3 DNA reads TGCAGCGTGGGACAGGGGGTTTTAAATGAGCAGTTCTTC.

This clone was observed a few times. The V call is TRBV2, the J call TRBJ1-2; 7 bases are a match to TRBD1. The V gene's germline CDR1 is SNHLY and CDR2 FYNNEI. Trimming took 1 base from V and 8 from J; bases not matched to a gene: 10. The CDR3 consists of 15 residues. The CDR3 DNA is TGTGCCAGCAGTGAAGGTTATGGGACAGCGACGGGCTACACCTTC. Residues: CASSEGYGTATGYTF.

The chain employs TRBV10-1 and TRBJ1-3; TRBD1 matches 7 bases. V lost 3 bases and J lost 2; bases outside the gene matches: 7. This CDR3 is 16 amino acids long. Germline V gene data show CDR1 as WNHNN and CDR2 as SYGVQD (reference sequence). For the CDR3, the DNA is TGCGCCAGCAGTGACAACTACAGGGGAGCTGGAAACACCATATATTTT. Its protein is CASSDNYRGAGNTIYF.

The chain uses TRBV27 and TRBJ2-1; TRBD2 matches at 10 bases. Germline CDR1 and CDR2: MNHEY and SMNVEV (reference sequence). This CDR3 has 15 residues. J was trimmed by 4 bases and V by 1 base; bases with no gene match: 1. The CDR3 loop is CASSLLGLAYNEQFF. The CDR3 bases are TGTGCCAGCAGTTTATTGGGACTAGCGTACAATGAGCAGTTCTTC.

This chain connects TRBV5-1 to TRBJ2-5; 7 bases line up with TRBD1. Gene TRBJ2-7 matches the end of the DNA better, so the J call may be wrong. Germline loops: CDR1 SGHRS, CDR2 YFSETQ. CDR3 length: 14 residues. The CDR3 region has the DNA TGCGCCAGCAGCATAGGACAGGACTCCTACGAGCAGTACTTC. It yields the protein CASSIGQDSYEQYF.

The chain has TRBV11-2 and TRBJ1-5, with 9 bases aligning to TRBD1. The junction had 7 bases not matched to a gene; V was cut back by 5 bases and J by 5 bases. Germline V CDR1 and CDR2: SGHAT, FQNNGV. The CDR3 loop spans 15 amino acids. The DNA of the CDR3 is TGTGCCAGCAGCCGTGACAGGGGGTGGGATCAGCCCCAGCATTTT. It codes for CASSRDRGWDQPQHF.

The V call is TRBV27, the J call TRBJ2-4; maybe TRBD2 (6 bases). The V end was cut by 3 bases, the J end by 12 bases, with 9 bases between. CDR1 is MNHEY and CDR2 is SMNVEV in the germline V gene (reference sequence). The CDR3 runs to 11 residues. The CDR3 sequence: CASSFGGAQYF. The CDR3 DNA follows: TGTGCCAGCAGTTTCGGGGGAGCTCAGTACTTC.

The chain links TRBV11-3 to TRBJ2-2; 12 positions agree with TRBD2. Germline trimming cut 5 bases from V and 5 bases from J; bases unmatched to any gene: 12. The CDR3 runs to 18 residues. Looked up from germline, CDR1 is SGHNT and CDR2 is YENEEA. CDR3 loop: CASSLTLLLAGGTGELFF. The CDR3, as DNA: TGTGCCAGCAGCCTCACTCTATTACTAGCGGGGGGAACCGGGGAGCTGTTTTTT.

This CDR3 reads CASSTDRQGSSIQYF. As DNA, the CDR3 is TGTGCCAGCAGCACCGACCGACAGGGCTCGAGCATTCAGTACTTC. The V call is TRBV11-2, the J call TRBJ2-4; 7 nucleotides line up with TRBD1. Germline CDR1 SGHAT, CDR2 FQNNGV. Trimming removed 5 bases from V and 9 bases from J; junction bases left unmatched: 13. The CDR3 is 15 residues long.

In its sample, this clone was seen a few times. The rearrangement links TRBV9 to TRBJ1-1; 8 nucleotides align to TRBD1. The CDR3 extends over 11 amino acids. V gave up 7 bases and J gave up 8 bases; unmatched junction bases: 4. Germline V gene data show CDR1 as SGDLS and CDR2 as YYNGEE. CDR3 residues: CASGPGGEAFF. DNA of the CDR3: TGTGCCAGCGGACCAGGGGGCGAAGCTTTCTTT.

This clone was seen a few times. The CDR3 nucleotides are TGTGCCAGCAGTTACTCGGCCCCCCTCTATGGCTACACCTTC. It is translated as CASSYSAPLYGYTF. The chain recombines TRBV6-6 with TRBJ1-2, with D hard to call. The CDR3 is made up of 14 amino acids. CDR1 MNHNY and CDR2 SVGAGI come from the germline V gene (reference sequence). Deletions cut 0 bases from V and 4 bases from J, with 9 bases between.

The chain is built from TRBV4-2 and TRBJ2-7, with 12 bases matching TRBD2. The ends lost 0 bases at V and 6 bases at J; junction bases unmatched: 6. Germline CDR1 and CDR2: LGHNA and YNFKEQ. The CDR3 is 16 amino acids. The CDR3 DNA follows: TGTGCCAGCAGCCAAGATTCCCTAGCGGGGGGGTGCGAGCAGTACTTC. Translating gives CASSQDSLAGGCEQYF.

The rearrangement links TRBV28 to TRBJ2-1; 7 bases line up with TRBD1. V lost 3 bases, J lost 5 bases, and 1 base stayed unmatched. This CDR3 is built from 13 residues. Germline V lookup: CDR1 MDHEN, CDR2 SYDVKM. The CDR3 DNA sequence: TGTGCCAGCAGTTTTACAGGGGACAATGAGCAGTTCTTC. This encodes CASSFTGDNEQFF.

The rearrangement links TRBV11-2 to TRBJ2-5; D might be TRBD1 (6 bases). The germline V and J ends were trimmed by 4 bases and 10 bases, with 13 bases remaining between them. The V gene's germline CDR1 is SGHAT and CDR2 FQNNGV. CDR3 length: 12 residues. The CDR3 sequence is CASSSGTWNQYF. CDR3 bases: TGTGCCAGCAGCTCCGGGACATGGAACCAGTACTTC.

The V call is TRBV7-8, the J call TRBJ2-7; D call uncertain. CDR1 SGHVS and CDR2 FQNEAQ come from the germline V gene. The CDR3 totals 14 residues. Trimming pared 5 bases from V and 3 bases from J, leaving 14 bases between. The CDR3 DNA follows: TGTGCCAGCAGCAAACTACACCTTTACTACGAGCAGTACTTC. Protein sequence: CASSKLHLYYEQYF.

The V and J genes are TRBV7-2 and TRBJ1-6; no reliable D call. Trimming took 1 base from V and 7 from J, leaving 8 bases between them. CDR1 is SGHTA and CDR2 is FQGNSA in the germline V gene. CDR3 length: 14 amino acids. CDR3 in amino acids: CASSLESRNSPLHF. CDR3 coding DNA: TGTGCCAGCAGCTTAGAATCTAGGAATTCACCCCTCCACTTT. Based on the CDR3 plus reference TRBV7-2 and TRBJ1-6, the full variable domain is GAGVSQSPSNKVTEKGKDVELRCDPISGHTALYWYRQSLGQGLEFLIYFQGNSAPDKSGLPSDRFSAERTGGSVSTLTIQRTQQEDSAVYLCASSLESRNSPLHFGNGTRLTVT.

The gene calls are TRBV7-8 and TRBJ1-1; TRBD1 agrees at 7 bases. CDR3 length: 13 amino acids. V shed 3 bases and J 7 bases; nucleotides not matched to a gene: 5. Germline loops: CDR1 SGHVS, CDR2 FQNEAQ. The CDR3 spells CASSFGTAIEAFF. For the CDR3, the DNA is TGTGCCAGCAGCTTCGGGACAGCAATTGAAGCTTTCTTT.

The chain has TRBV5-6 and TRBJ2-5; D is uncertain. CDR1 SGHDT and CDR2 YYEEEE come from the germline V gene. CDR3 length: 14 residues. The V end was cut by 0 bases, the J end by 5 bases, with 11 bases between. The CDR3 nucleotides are TGTGCCAGCAGCTTGGGGCCTAGATCCGAGACCCAGTACTTC. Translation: CASSLGPRSETQYF.

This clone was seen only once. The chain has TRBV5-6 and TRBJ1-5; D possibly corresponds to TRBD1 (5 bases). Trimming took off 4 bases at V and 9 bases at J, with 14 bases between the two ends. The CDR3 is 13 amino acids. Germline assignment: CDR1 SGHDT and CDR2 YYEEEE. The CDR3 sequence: CASSMGPGAPQHF. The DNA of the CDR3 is TGTGCCAGCAGCATGGGACCCGGAGCGCCCCAGCATTTT.

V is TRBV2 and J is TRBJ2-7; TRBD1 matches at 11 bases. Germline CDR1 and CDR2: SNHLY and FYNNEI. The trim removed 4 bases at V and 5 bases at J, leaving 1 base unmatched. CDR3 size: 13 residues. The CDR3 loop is CASSGDRGDEQYF. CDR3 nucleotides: TGTGCCAGCAGTGGGGACAGGGGGGACGAGCAGTACTTC.

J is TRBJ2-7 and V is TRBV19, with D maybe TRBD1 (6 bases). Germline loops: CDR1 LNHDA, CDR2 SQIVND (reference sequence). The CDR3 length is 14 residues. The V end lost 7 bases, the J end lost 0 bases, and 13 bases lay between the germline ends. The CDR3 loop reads CASTRTVSSYEQYF. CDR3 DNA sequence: TGTGCCAGTACCCGGACAGTGAGCTCCTACGAGCAGTACTTC.

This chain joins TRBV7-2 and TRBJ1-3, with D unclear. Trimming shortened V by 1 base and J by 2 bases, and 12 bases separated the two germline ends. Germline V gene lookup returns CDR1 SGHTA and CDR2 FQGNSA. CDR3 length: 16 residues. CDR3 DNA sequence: TGTGCCAGCAGCTTAGAAGATTACCAGGCTGGAAACACCATATATTTT. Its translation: CASSLEDYQAGNTIYF.

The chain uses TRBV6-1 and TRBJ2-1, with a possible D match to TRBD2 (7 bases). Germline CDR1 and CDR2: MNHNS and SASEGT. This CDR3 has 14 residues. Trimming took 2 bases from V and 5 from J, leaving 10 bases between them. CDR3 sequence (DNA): TGTGCCAGCAGTGAAAAGGGGGGGAACAATGAGCAGTTCTTC. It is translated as CASSEKGGNNEQFF.

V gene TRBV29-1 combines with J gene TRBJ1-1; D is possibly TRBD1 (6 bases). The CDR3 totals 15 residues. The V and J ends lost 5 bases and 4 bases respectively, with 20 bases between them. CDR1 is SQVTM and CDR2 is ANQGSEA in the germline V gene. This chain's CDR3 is CSVYNLGGGSTEAFF. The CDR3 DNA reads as TGCAGCGTTTATAATCTTGGGGGCGGAAGCACTGAAGCTTTCTTT.

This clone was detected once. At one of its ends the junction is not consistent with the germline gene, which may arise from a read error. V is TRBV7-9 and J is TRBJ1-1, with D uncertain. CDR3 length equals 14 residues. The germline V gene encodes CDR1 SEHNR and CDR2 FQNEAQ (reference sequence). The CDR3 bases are TGTTCCAGCAGCTTCTTGACTACAAAGGGTGAAGCTTTCTTT. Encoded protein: CSSSFLTTKGEAFF. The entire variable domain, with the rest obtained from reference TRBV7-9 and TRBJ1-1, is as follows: DTGVSQNPRHKITKRGQNVTFRCDPISEHNRLYWYRQTLGQGPEFLTYFQNEAQLEKSRLLSDRFSAERPKGSFSTLEIQRTEQGDSAMYLCSSSFLTTKGEAFFGQGTRLTVV.